Following are 32 T cell receptor beta chains from one sample sequenced in a study of blood T cell repertoires in COVID-19. This table comes from immunoSEQ multiplex PCR, and its TCRdb copy is limited to in-frame clones, with some not included. This table has fewer than 150,000 clones, 81% appearing once. Sequenced input: peripheral blood. The source is a man aged 50 or older with acute or convalescent COVID-19.

The chain is built from TRBV19 and TRBJ1-5, with TRBD1 matching 7 bases. The junction had 7 bases not matched to a gene; V was cut back by 10 bases and J by 1 base. The CDR3 is made up of 14 amino acids. Germline CDR1 reads LNHDA; CDR2 reads SQIVND (reference sequence). CDR3 nucleotides: TGTGCCACTCTCGACAGGGTAAGCAATCAGCCCCAGCATTTT. Translated: CATLDRVSNQPQHF. Looking up the rest from reference TRBV19 and TRBJ1-5 gives the full variable domain: DGGITQSPKYLFRKEGQNVTLSCEQNLNHDAMYWYRQDPGQGLRLIYYSQIVNDFQKGDIAEGYSVSREKKESFPLTVTSAQKNPTAFYLCATLDRVSNQPQHFGDGTRLSIL.

This CDR3 is CASSLWATGELFF. In DNA form, the CDR3 reads TGTGCCAGCAGCTTGTGGGCCACCGGGGAGCTGTTTTTT. The chain has TRBV5-6 and TRBJ2-2; no firm D call. Trimming removed 1 base at V and 4 bases at J, with 5 bases between. The V gene's germline CDR1 is SGHDT and CDR2 YYEEEE. This CDR3 contains 13 residues.

This chain joins TRBV7-2 and TRBJ1-3; D gene unclear. Germline loops: CDR1 SGHTA, CDR2 FQGNSA. The germline V and J ends were trimmed by 2 bases and 0 bases, with 8 bases remaining between them. There are 15 residues in the CDR3. CDR3 sequence (DNA): TGTGCCAGCAGCTTACTCGGTTTCTCTGGAAACACCATATATTTT. This translates into CASSLLGFSGNTIYF.

This sequence joins TRBV10-3 and TRBJ1-1, with D perhaps matching TRBD1 (5 bases). The CDR3 extends over 15 amino acids. Per the germline V gene, CDR1 is ENHRY and CDR2 is SYGVKD. The ends were cut back, 10 bases at V and 4 bases at J, with 22 bases in the middle. In DNA form, the CDR3 reads TGTGCCACCGGTGGCCAATTCAGGGTAGCCACTGAAGCTTTCTTT. Encoded protein: CATGGQFRVATEAFF.

V gene TRBV11-2 combines with J gene TRBJ2-5, with TRBD2 matching over 7 bases. The CDR3 sequence is 16 residues long. V trimming: 4 bases; J trimming: 1 base; junction bases outside the gene matches: 9. The germline V gene has CDR1 SGHAT and CDR2 FQNNGV. CDR3 coding DNA: TGTGCCAGCAGCTCCAGGGACTACACGTTCCAAGAGACCCAGTACTTC. It yields the protein CASSSRDYTFQETQYF.

This clone has only a few counts. The chain uses TRBV6-2 or TRBV6-3 and TRBJ2-3, with 9 nucleotides matching TRBD2. Looked up from germline, CDR1 is MNHEY and CDR2 is SVGEGT. CDR3 size: 17 residues. J gave up 0 bases and V 6 bases, and 10 bases lay outside the gene matches. CDR3: CASSPLAGGLSTDTQYF. CDR3 sequence (DNA): TGTGCCAGCAGCCCCTTGGCGGGGGGGTTGAGCACAGATACGCAGTATTTT.

The chain uses TRBV5-4 and TRBJ1-6; TRBD1 is a possible D gene (6 bases). This CDR3 has 15 residues. Deletions cut 0 bases from V and 9 bases from J, with 13 bases between. The germline V gene encodes CDR1 SGHNT and CDR2 YYREEE (reference sequence). The CDR3 region is CASSLDTGQGSPLHF. As DNA, the CDR3 is TGTGCCAGCAGCTTGGACACAGGGCAAGGTTCACCCCTCCACTTT.

V and J are TRBV28 and TRBJ2-6; D is possibly TRBD1 (5 bases). The CDR3 consists of 15 residues. V dropped 3 bases and J dropped 4 bases, with 10 bases sitting between them. Germline-derived CDR1 and CDR2 are MDHEN and SYDVKM. DNA for the CDR3: TGTGCCAGCAGTTTCCTCAGGGCCGGGGCCAACGTCCTGACTTTC. Protein: CASSFLRAGANVLTF.

This chain uses TRBV4-1 with TRBJ1-6; no reliable D call. The ends were cut back, 0 bases at V and 7 bases at J, with 4 bases in the middle. The CDR3 is made up of 13 amino acids. Germline V gene sequence: CDR1 MGHRA, CDR2 YSYEKL. DNA of the CDR3: TGCGCCAGCAGCCAAGATTTAAATTCACCCCTCCACTTT. Translation: CASSQDLNSPLHF.

This sequence joins TRBV5-1 and TRBJ2-4; 8 bases fit TRBD1. Losses at the gene ends were 2 bases for V and 9 bases for J; bases not matched to a gene: 13. In germline, CDR1 is SGHRS, CDR2 YFSETQ. The CDR3 has 16 amino acids. CDR3 amino acids: CASSLGQGYAEAIQYF. CDR3 nucleotide sequence: TGCGCCAGCAGCTTAGGACAGGGATATGCGGAGGCCATTCAGTACTTC.

The rearrangement links TRBV2 to TRBJ1-4; perhaps TRBD1 as D (5 bases). Trimming removed 7 bases at V and 5 bases at J, with 11 bases between. The CDR3 totals 13 residues. Germline V CDR1 and CDR2: SNHLY, FYNNEI. The CDR3, as DNA: TGTGCCAGCACGCAGGGTCTAAATGAAAAACTGTTTTTT. Protein: CASTQGLNEKLFF.

The V gene is TRBV28, the J gene TRBJ1-4; TRBD1 matches 10 bases. This CDR3 comprises 15 residues. The germline V gene has CDR1 MDHEN and CDR2 SYDVKM. V dropped 7 bases and J dropped 8; count of bases not matched to a gene: 10. The DNA for the CDR3 is TGTGCCAGCAATGTCCCCGGGACAGGGGCGGAAAAACTGTTTTTT. Amino acids: CASNVPGTGAEKLFF.

This chain joins TRBV5-8 and TRBJ2-3; TRBD2 is a possible D gene (6 bases). This CDR3 spans 15 amino acids. The V end lost 0 bases, the J end lost 2 bases, and 10 bases lay between the germline ends. Germline CDR1 reads SGHTS; CDR2 reads YDEGEE. This CDR3 is CASSLDGGNTDTQYF. As DNA, the CDR3 is TGTGCCAGCAGCTTGGATGGGGGGAACACAGATACGCAGTATTTT.

This rearrangement joins TRBV2 to TRBJ1-4; D is uncertain. The length of the CDR3 is 16 residues. Between the trimmed V and J ends, which lost 1 base and 7 bases, there was a span of 16 bases. The germline gives CDR1 SNHLY, CDR2 FYNNEI. DNA of the CDR3: TGTGCCAGCAGTGAAGTGGGCGGGGTAAAGAGTGAAAAACTGTTTTTT. As protein: CASSEVGGVKSEKLFF.

This chain connects TRBV5-1 to TRBJ2-5, with D possibly TRBD2 on 6 matching bases. The germline CDR1 and CDR2 sequences are SGHRS and YFSETQ. CDR3 size: 12 residues. V lost 5 bases and J lost 4, with 9 bases in between. DNA for the CDR3: TGCGCCAGCAGTACTAGCTTAGAGACCCAGTACTTC. Its protein product is CASSTSLETQYF.

This rearrangement joins TRBV19 to TRBJ1-5; 7 nucleotides match TRBD1. Unmatched junction bases numbered 15, after V lost 4 bases and J lost 0 bases. The CDR3 contains 19 residues. Germline assignment: CDR1 LNHDA and CDR2 SQIVND (reference sequence). The chain's CDR3 is CASSTHPGQPIYSNQPQHF. In DNA, the CDR3 is TGTGCCAGTAGTACCCATCCGGGACAGCCAATTTATAGCAATCAGCCCCAGCATTTT.

This clone was counted at least ten times. The rearrangement links TRBV6-1 to TRBJ1-2, with 7 bases that match TRBD1. V was clipped by 3 bases and J by 8 bases; unmatched bases: 6. The CDR3 spans 13 residues. From germline, CDR1 is MNHNS and CDR2 SASEGT. CDR3 protein: CASSETGSRGYTF. For the CDR3, the DNA is TGTGCCAGCAGTGAGACAGGGAGTCGGGGCTACACCTTC.

The chain employs TRBV2 and TRBJ2-1, with TRBD2 matching over 10 bases. With 6 bases clipped from V and 1 base from J, the junction kept 6 bases outside the gene matches. Germline V gene data show CDR1 as SNHLY and CDR2 as FYNNEI. There are 16 residues in the CDR3. The CDR3 coding sequence is TGTGCCAGCAGGGCCACGGGACTAGCGTCCTACAATGAGCAGTTCTTC. This sequence encodes CASRATGLASYNEQFF.

This clone was counted a single time. The chain combines TRBV27 with TRBJ2-2; D remains ambiguous. The CDR3 is made up of 16 amino acids. Germline assignment: CDR1 MNHEY and CDR2 SMNVEV (reference sequence). Trimming left V 5 bases short and J 6 bases short, with 19 bases between. CDR3 in amino acids: CASSKTFGAAPGELFF. CDR3 bases: TGTGCCAGCAGTAAAACCTTCGGTGCTGCCCCCGGGGAGCTGTTTTTT.

This chain joins TRBV11-3 and TRBJ2-1; the D gene is possibly TRBD2 (5 bases). The CDR3 has 14 residues. The germline gives CDR1 SGHNT, CDR2 YENEEA. The V and J ends lost 5 bases and 5 bases respectively, with 13 bases between them. The CDR3 DNA sequence: TGTGCCAGCAGCGCTGGACTGGCAGACAATGAGCAGTTCTTC. Protein product: CASSAGLADNEQFF.

The chain couples TRBV11-2 to TRBJ1-4; maybe TRBD1 (5 bases). Trimming left V 5 bases short and J 6 bases short, with 16 bases between. This CDR3 spans 15 amino acids. Germline assignment: CDR1 SGHAT and CDR2 FQNNGV. The CDR3 is CASSPGGASYEKLFF. The CDR3 coding sequence is TGTGCCAGCAGCCCCGGCGGGGCAAGTTATGAAAAACTGTTTTTT. Together with reference TRBV11-2 and TRBJ1-4, the CDR3 gives the full variable domain: EAGVAQSPRYKIIEKRQSVAFWCNPISGHATLYWYQQILGQGPKLLIQFQNNGVVDDSQLPKDRFSAERLKGVDSTLKIQPAKLEDSAVYLCASSPGGASYEKLFFGSGTQLSVL.

This clone has only one observation. The chain employs TRBV5-1 and TRBJ1-2, with TRBD1 identical over 7 bases. The CDR3 sequence is 19 residues long. J was trimmed by 0 bases and V by 3 bases; bases with no gene match: 17. Per germline, CDR1 SGHRS and CDR2 YFSETQ. The CDR3 is CASSSQIFRDRSSNYGYTF. The CDR3 coding sequence is TGCGCCAGCAGCTCGCAAATTTTCCGGGACAGATCTTCTAACTATGGCTACACCTTC. The whole variable domain, filled in from reference TRBV5-1 and TRBJ1-2, reads KAGVTQTPRYLIKTRGQQVTLSCSPISGHRSVSWYQQTPGQGLQFLFEYFSETQRNKGNFPGRFSGRQFSNSRSEMNVSTLELGDSALYLCASSSQIFRDRSSNYGYTFGSGTRLTVV.

This clone has a single count. V is TRBV3-1 (or the pseudogene TRBV3-2) and J is TRBJ1-6; perhaps TRBD1 as D (6 bases). Germline V lookup: CDR1 LGHDT, CDR2 YNNKEL (reference sequence). V was trimmed by 1 base and J by 10 bases, leaving 14 bases between them. This CDR3 has 15 residues. CDR3 region: CASSQVLRGKSPLHF. The CDR3 DNA sequence: TGTGCCAGCAGCCAAGTCTTGAGGGGGAAATCACCCCTCCACTTT.

This clone is classed as medium-sized. The chain uses TRBV6-5 and TRBJ1-6, with D perhaps matching TRBD1 (6 bases). The CDR3 has 16 residues. V was cut by 4 bases and J by 1 base, with 11 bases left in between. CDR1 MNHEY and CDR2 SVGAGI come from the germline V gene. DNA for the CDR3: TGTGCCAGCAGTTCCCCCGGGACATCCTATAATTCACCCCTCCACTTT. Protein sequence: CASSSPGTSYNSPLHF.

The gene calls are TRBV6-1 and TRBJ1-1, with D perhaps matching TRBD1 (6 bases). Germline CDR1 is MNHNS and CDR2 is SASEGT. The CDR3 covers 16 residues. The V gene lost 1 base and the J gene lost 4 bases, with 16 bases spanning the gap. The DNA of the CDR3 is TGTGCCAGCAGTGAAGGAGGCCAGGGGCTGGGCACTGAAGCTTTCTTT. Translation gives CASSEGGQGLGTEAFF.

This chain links TRBV7-2 with TRBJ1-1, with D possibly matching TRBD1 (5 bases). CDR1 SGHTA and CDR2 FQGNSA come from the germline V gene. The CDR3 consists of 13 residues. V was pared by 3 bases and J by 3 bases, with 8 bases between. This chain's CDR3 is CASSFNRYTEAFF. The CDR3 nucleotides read TGTGCCAGCAGCTTTAACAGGTACACTGAAGCTTTCTTT.

This clone was recorded once. The chain joins TRBV18 to TRBJ2-3; D ambiguous. Germline CDR1 and CDR2: KGHSH and LQKENI. V was cut by 3 bases and J by 4 bases, with 8 bases left in between. The CDR3 is made up of 13 amino acids. The CDR3 region has the DNA TGTGCCAGCTCACCGGAGTATGCAGATACGCAGTATTTT. It specifies CASSPEYADTQYF. Filled out from reference TRBV18 and TRBJ2-3, the complete variable domain reads NAGVMQNPRHLVRRRGQEARLRCSPMKGHSHVYWYRQLPEEGLKFMVYLQKENIIDESGMPKERFSAEFPKEGPSILRIQQVVRGDSAAYFCASSPEYADTQYFGPGTRLTVL.

This clone was picked up one time. V usage is TRBV3-1 (or the pseudogene TRBV3-2) and J usage is TRBJ1-3; 7 nucleotides align to TRBD1. The germline V gene encodes CDR1 LGHDT and CDR2 YNNKEL (reference sequence). The CDR3 is made up of 18 amino acids. J gave up 0 bases and V 4 bases, and 12 bases lay outside the gene matches. CDR3 nucleotide sequence: TGTGCCAGCAGCCCGCCTACCCGACAGGGATTCTCTGGAAACACCATATATTTT. Translating gives CASSPPTRQGFSGNTIYF.

This clone was found once. The V and J genes are TRBV6-5 and TRBJ1-1; weak D call: TRBD1 (6 bases). From germline, CDR1 is MNHEY and CDR2 SVGAGI. V shed 6 bases and J shed 7 bases, with 18 bases lying between them. CDR3 length equals 14 residues. The CDR3 spells CASRPSGGPDEAFF. In DNA, the CDR3 is TGTGCCAGCAGACCTTCGGGGGGGCCTGATGAAGCTTTCTTT.

Notes on this clone: The sample carries other DNA sequences with the same CDR3. This chain joins TRBV29-1 and TRBJ2-6; no clear D gene. Trimming shortened V by 5 bases and J by 0 bases, and 5 bases separated the two germline ends. The CDR3 is 13 amino acids. Germline assignment: CDR1 SQVTM and CDR2 ANQGSEA. The DNA of the CDR3 is TGCAGCGTTTCGTCCTCTGGGGCCAACGTCCTGACTTTC. Residues: CSVSSSGANVLTF.

Note on this clone: The same CDR3 is also encoded by other DNA sequences in this sample. J is TRBJ2-1 and V is TRBV11-2, with TRBD1 matching 7 bases. J was trimmed by 5 bases and V by 5 bases; bases with no gene match: 6. CDR3 size: 14 residues. The germline V gene has CDR1 SGHAT and CDR2 FQNNGV. The CDR3 is CASSVGTANNEQFF. The CDR3 coding sequence is TGTGCCAGCAGCGTTGGGACAGCCAACAATGAGCAGTTCTTC.

This clone was found once. V is TRBV30 and J is TRBJ1-1; D ambiguous. The germline V gene encodes CDR1 GTSNPN and CDR2 SVGIG (reference sequence). The length of the CDR3 is 12 residues. Between the trimmed V and J ends, which lost 4 bases and 6 bases, there was a span of 12 bases. CDR3 bases: TGTGCCTGGAATCCGGGATTTTCTGAAGCTTTCTTT. Its translation: CAWNPGFSEAFF.